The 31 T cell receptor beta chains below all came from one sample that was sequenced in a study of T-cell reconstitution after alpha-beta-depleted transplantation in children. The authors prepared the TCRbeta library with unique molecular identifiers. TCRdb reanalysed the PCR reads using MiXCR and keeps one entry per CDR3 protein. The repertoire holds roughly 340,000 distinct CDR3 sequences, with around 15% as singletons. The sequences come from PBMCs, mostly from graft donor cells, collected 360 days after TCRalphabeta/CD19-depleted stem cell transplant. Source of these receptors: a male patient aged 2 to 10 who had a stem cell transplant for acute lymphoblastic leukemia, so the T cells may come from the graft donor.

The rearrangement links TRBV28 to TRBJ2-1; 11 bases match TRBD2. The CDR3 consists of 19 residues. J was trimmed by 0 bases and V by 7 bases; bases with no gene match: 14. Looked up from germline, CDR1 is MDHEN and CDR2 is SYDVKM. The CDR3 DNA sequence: TGTGCCAGCACCTTGCTGGCTAGCGGGAGGAGGGGCTCCTACAATGAGCAGTTCTTC. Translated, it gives CASTLLASGRRGSYNEQFF.

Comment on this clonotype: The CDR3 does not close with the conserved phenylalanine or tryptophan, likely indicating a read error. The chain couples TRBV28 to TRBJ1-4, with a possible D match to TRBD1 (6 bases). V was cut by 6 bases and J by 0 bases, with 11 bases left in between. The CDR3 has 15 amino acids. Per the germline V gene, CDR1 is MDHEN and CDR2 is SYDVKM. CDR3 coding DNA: TGTGCCAGCAGCCAGGGGTTTGCAACTAATGAAAAACTGTTTTGT. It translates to CASSQGFATNEKLFC.

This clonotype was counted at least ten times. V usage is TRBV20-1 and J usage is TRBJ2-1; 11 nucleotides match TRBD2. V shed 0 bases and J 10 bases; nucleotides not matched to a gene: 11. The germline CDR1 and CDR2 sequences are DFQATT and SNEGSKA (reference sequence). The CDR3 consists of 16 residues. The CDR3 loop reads CSARDERLAGSREQFF. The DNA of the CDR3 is TGCAGTGCTAGAGATGAGAGACTAGCGGGATCCCGGGAGCAGTTCTTC.

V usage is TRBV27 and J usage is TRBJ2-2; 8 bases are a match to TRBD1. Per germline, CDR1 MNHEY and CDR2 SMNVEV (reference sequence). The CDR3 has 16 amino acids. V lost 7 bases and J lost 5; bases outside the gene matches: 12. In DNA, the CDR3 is TGTGCCAGCACCTTTACAGGGGGATGGCGGACCGGGGAGCTGTTTTTT. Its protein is CASTFTGGWRTGELFF.

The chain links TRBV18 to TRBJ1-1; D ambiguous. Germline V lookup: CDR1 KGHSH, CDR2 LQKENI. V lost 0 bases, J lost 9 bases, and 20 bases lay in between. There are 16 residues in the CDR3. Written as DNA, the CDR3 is TGTGCCAGCTCACCACCTCACGAACCACGCCGAACCCAAGCTTTCTTT. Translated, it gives CASSPPHEPRRTQAFF.

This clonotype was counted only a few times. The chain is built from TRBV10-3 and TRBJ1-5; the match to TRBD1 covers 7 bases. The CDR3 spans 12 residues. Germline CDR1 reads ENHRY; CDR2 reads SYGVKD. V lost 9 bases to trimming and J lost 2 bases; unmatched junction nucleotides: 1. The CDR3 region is CAMGTGNQPQHF. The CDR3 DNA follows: TGTGCCATGGGGACAGGCAATCAGCCCCAGCATTTT.

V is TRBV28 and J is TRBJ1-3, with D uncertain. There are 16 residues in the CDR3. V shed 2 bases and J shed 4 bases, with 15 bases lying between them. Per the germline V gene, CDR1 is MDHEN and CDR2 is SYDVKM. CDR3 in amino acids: CASSLRRGRWGNTIYF. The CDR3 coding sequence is TGTGCCAGCAGTTTAAGACGAGGGCGCTGGGGAAACACCATATATTTT.

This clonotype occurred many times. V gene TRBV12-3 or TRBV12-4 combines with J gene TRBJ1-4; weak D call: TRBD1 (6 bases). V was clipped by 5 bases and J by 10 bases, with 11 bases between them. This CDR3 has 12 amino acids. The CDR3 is CASSPGAGKLFF. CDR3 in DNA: TGTGCCAGCAGTCCAGGGGCTGGAAAACTGTTTTTT.

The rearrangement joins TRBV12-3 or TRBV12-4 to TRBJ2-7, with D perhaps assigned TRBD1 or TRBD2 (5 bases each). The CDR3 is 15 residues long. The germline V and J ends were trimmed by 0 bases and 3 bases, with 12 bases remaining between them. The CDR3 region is CASSLAGVPIYEQYF. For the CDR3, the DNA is TGTGCCAGCAGTTTAGCGGGGGTACCCATCTACGAGCAGTACTTC.

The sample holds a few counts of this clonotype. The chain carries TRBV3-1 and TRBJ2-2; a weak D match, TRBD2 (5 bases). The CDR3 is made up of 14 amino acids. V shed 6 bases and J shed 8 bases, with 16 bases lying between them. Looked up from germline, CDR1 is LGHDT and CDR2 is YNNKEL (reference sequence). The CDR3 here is CASRTTSGPGELFF. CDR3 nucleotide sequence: TGTGCCAGCAGGACGACAAGCGGCCCTGGGGAGCTGTTTTTT.

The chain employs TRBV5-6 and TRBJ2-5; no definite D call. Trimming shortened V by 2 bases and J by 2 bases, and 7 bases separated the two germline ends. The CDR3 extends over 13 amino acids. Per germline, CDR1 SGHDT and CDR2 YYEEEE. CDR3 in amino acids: CASSLVIQETQYF. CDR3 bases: TGTGCCAGCAGCTTAGTTATACAAGAGACCCAGTACTTC.

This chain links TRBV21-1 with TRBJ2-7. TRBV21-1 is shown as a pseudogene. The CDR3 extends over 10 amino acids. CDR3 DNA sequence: TGTGCCAGCAGCAAAGAGCAGGGAAACTTC. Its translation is CASSKEQGNF.

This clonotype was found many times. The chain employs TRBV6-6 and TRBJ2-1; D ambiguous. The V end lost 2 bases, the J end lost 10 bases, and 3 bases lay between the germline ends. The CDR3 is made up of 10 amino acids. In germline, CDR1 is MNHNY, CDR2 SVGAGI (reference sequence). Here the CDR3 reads CASSYREQFF. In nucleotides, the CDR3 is TGTGCCAGCAGTTACAGGGAGCAGTTCTTC.

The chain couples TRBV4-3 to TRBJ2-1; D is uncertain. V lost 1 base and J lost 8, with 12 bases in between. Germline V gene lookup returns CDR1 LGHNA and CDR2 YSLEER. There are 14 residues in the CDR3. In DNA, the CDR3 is TGCGCCAGCAGCCAAGGGTCGTCTGGCTATGAGCAGTTCTTC. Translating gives CASSQGSSGYEQFF.

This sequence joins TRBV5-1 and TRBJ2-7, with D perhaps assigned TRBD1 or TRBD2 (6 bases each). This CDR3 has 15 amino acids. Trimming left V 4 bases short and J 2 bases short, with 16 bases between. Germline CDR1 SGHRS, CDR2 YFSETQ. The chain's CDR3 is CASSPWGASTYEQYF. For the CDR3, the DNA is TGCGCCAGCAGCCCTTGGGGGGCCTCCACCTACGAGCAGTACTTC.

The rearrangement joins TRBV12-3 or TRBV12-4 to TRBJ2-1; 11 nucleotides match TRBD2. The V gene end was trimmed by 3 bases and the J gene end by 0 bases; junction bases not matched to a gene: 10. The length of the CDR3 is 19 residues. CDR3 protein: CASSFKPVLAGASYNEQFF. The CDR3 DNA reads TGTGCCAGCAGTTTCAAACCCGTACTAGCGGGAGCCTCCTACAATGAGCAGTTCTTC.

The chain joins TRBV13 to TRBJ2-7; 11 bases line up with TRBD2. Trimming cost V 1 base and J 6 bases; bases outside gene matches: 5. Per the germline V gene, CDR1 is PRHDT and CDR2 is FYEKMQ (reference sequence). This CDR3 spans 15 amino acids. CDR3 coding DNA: TGTGCCAGCAGCTTAGAACTAGCGGGAGCTTTCGAGCAGTACTTC. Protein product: CASSLELAGAFEQYF.

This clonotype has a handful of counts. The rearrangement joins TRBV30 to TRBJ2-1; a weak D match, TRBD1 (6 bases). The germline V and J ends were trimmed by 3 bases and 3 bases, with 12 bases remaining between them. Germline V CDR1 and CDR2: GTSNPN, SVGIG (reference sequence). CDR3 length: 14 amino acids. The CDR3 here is CAWRDSYLYNEQFF. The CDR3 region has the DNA TGTGCCTGGAGGGACAGTTACCTCTACAATGAGCAGTTCTTC.

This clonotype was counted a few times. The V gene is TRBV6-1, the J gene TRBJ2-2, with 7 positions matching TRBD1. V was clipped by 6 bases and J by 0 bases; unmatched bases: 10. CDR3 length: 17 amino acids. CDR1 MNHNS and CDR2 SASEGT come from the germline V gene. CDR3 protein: CASSRQGRLSNTGELFF. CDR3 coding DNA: TGTGCCAGCAGCCGACAGGGCCGCCTTTCGAACACCGGGGAGCTGTTTTTT.

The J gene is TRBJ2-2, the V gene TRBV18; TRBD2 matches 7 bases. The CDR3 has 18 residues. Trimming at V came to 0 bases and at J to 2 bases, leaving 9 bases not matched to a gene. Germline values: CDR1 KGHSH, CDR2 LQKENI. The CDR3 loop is CASSPPAPAGLNTGELFF. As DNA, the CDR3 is TGTGCCAGCTCACCACCGGCCCCAGCGGGACTCAACACCGGGGAGCTGTTTTTT.

CDR3 loop: CASSSPTTGTEAFF. The CDR3 DNA reads TGTGCCAGCAGTTCCCCCACGACGGGGACTGAAGCTTTCTTT. V and J are TRBV28 and TRBJ1-1; D ambiguous. The CDR3 sequence is 14 residues long. Trimming took off 4 bases at V and 5 bases at J, with 14 bases between the two ends. Germline CDR1 is MDHEN and CDR2 is SYDVKM.

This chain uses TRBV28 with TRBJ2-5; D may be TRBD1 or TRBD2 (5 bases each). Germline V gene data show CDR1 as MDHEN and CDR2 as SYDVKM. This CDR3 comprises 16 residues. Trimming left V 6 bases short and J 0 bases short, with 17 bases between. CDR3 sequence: CASSFQPGRNQETQYF. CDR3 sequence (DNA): TGTGCCAGCAGCTTCCAGCCGGGACGGAACCAAGAGACCCAGTACTTC.

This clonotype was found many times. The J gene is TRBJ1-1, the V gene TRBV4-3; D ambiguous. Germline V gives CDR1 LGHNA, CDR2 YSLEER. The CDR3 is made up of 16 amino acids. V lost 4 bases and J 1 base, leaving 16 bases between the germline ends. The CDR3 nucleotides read TGCGCCAGCAGCCCGACGTGGGGTTTGTGGAACACTGAAGCTTTCTTT. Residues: CASSPTWGLWNTEAFF.

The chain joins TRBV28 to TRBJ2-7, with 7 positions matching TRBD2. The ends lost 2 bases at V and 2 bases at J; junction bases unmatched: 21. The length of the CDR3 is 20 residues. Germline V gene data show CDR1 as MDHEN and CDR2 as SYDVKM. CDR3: CASSLRYYGPPGGRPYEQYF. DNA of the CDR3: TGTGCCAGCAGTTTACGCTATTACGGGCCGCCTGGCGGGAGACCCTACGAGCAGTACTTC. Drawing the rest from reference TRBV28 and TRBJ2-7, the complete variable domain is DVKVTQSSRYLVKRTGEKVFLECVQDMDHENMFWYRQDPGLGLRLIYFSYDVKMKEKGDIPEGYSVSREKKERFSLILESASTNQTSMYLCASSLRYYGPPGGRPYEQYFGPGTRLTVT.

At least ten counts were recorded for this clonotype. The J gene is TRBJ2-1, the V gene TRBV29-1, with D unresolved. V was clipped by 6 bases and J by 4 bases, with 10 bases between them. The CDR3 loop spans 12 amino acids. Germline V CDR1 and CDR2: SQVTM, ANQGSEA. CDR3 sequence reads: CSVDWGYNEQFF. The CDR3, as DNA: TGCAGCGTCGACTGGGGATACAATGAGCAGTTCTTC.

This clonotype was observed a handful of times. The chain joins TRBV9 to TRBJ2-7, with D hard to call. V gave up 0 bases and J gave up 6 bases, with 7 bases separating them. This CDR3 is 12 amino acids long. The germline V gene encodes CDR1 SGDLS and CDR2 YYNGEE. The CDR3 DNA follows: TGTGCCAGCAGCGTAGGAACGAGCGAGCAGTACTTC. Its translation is CASSVGTSEQYF.

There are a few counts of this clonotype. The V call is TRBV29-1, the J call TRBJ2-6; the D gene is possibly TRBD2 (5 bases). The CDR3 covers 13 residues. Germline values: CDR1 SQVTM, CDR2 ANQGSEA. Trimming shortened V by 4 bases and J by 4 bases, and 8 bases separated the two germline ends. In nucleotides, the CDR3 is TGCAGCGTTGTTCTAGCCGGGGCCAACGTCCTGACTTTC. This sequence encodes CSVVLAGANVLTF.

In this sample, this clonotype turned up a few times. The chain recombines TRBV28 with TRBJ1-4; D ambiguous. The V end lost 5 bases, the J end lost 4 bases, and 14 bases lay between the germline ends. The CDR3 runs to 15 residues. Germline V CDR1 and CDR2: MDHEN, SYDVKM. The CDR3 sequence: CASSPWTGGNEKLFF. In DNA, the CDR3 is TGTGCCAGCAGTCCGTGGACGGGCGGTAATGAAAAACTGTTTTTT.

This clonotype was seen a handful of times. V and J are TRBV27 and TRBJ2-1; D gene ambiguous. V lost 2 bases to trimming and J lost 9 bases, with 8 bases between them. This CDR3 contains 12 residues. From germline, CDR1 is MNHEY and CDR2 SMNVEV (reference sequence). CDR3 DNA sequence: TGTGCCAGCAGTTTAATAGGTGGTGAGCAGTTCTTC. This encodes CASSLIGGEQFF.

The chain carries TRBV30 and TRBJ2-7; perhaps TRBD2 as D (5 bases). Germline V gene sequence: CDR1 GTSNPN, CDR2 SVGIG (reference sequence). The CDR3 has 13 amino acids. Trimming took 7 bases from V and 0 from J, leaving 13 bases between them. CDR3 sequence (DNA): TGTGCCTCGAAGCGGACCAGCTCCTACGAGCAGTACTTC. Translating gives CASKRTSSYEQYF.

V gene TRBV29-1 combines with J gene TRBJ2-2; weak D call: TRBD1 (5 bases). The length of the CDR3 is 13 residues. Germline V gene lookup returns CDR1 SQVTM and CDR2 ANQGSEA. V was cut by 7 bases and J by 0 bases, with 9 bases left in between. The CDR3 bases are TGCAGCGCGGACACTTCGAACACCGGGGAGCTGTTTTTT. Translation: CSADTSNTGELFF.